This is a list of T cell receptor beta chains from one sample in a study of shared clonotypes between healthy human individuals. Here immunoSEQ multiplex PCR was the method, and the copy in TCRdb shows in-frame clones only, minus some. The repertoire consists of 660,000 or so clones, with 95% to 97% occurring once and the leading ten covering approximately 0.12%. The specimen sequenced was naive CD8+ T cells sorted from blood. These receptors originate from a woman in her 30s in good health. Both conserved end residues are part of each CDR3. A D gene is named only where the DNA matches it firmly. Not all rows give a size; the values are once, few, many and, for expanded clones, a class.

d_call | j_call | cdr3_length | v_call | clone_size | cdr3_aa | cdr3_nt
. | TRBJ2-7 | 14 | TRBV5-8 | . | CASSTRAVSYEQYF | TGTGCCAGCAGCACCCGTGCGGTTTCCTACGAGCAGTACTTC
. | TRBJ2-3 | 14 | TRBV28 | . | CASSLSSGTDTQYF | TGTGCCAGCAGTTTGTCTAGCGGCACAGATACGCAGTATTTT
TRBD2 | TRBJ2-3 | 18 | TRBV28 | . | CASSLVLAGDSSTDTQYF | TGTGCCAGCAGTTTGGTTCTAGCGGGAGACTCTAGCACAGATACGCAGTATTTT
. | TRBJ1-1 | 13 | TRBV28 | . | CASGRGSYTEAFF | TGTGCCAGCGGCCGGGGGAGTTACACTGAAGCTTTCTTT
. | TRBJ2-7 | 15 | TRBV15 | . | CATSRGGEGPYEQYF | TGTGCCACCAGCAGGGGGGGAGAGGGTCCCTACGAGCAGTACTTC
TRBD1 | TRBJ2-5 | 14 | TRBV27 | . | CASSPRTGSETQYF | TGTGCCAGCAGTCCCCGGACAGGGTCCGAGACCCAGTACTTC
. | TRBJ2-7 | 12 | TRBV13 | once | CASSLGGGREYF | TGTGCCAGCAGCTTAGGAGGCGGCAGGGAGTACTTC
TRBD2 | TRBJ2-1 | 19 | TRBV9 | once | CASSVGLAGAALGYNEQFF | TGTGCCAGCAGCGTAGGACTAGCGGGAGCCGCTCTCGGATACAATGAGCAGTTCTTC
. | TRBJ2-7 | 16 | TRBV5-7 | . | CASSLGRVGVRYEQYF | TGTGCCAGCAGCCTAGGCCGAGTAGGGGTGAGGTACGAGCAGTACTTC
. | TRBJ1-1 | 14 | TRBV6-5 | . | CASSYSTGGTEAFF | TGTGCCAGCAGTTACTCGACGGGGGGCACTGAAGCTTTCTTT
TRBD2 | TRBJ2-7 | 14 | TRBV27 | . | CASGTSGNSYEQYF | TGTGCCAGCGGGACTAGCGGGAACTCCTACGAGCAGTACTTC
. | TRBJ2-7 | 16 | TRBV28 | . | CASSLGRQVVFYEQYF | TGTGCCAGCAGTTTGGGTCGGCAGGTCGTATTCTACGAGCAGTACTTC
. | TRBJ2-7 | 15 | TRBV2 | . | CASSDYQGSSYEQYF | TGTGCCAGCAGTGACTATCAGGGGAGCTCCTACGAGCAGTACTTC
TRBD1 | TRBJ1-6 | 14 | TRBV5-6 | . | CASSRGQGGSPLHF | TGTGCCAGCAGCCGGGGACAGGGCGGTTCACCCCTCCACTTT
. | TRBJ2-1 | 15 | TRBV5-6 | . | CASSLDYKRYNEQFF | TGTGCCAGCAGCTTGGATTACAAGCGCTACAATGAGCAGTTCTTC
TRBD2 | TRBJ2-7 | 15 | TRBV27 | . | CASSDTTSGDYEQYF | TGTGCCAGCAGTGACACTACTAGCGGAGACTACGAGCAGTACTTC
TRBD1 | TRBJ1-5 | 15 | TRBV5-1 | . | CASSRTGGSNQPQHF | TGCGCCAGCAGCCGGACAGGGGGTAGCAATCAGCCCCAGCATTTT
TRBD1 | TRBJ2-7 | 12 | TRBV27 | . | CASRTGGSEQYF | TGTGCCAGCAGAACAGGGGGCTCCGAGCAGTACTTC
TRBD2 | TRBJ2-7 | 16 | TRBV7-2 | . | CASSLVLAGGPYEQYF | TGTGCCAGCAGCTTAGTCCTAGCGGGAGGTCCCTACGAGCAGTACTTC
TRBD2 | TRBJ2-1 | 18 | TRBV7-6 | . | CASSSLVSPGLADNEQFF | TGTGCCAGCAGCTCACTAGTTTCTCCGGGACTAGCAGACAATGAGCAGTTCTTC
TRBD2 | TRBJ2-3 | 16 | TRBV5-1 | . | CASSLFERGPTDTQYF | TGCGCCAGCAGCTTGTTCGAGCGGGGCCCCACAGATACGCAGTATTTT
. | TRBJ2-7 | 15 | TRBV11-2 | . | CASSYLGRAIYEQYF | TGTGCCAGCAGCTACCTCGGGCGGGCCATCTACGAGCAGTACTTC
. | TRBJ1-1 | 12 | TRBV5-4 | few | CASREGGTEAFF | TGTGCCAGCAGGGAGGGGGGGACTGAAGCTTTCTTT
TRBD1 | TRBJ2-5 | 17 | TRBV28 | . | CASSEREGTEYQETQYF | TGTGCCAGCAGTGAGAGAGAAGGGACAGAGTACCAAGAGACCCAGTACTTC
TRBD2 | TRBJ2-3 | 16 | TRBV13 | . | CASSSWGRGSTDTQYF | TGTGCCAGCAGCTCATGGGGGAGGGGAAGTACAGATACGCAGTATTTT
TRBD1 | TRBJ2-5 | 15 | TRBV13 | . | CASSTGQGARETQYF | TGTGCCAGCAGCACAGGACAGGGGGCGCGGGAGACCCAGTACTTC
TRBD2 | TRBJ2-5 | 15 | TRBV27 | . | CASSLLAGGQETQYF | TGTGCCAGCAGTTTGCTAGCGGGAGGCCAAGAGACCCAGTACTTC
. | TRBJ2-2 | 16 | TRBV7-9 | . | CASSLASWYGSGELFF | TGTGCCAGCAGCTTAGCAAGCTGGTACGGGTCCGGGGAGCTGTTTTTT
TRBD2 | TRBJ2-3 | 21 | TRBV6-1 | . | CASSEAGLLGLAGGPGDTQYF | TGTGCCAGCAGTGAAGCCGGCCTCCTCGGACTAGCGGGAGGGCCTGGAGATACGCAGTATTTT
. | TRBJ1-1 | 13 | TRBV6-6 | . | CASSYKGDTEAFF | TGTGCCAGCAGTTACAAGGGGGATACTGAAGCTTTCTTT
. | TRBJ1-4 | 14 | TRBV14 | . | CASSYDSFNEKLFF | TGTGCCAGCAGCTACGACAGCTTTAATGAAAAACTGTTTTTT
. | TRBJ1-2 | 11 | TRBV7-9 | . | CASSFEDGYTF | TGTGCCAGCAGCTTCGAGGACGGCTACACCTTC
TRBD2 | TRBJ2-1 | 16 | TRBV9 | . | CASSGGSSGMVGEQFF | TGTGCCAGCAGCGGGGGGTCTAGCGGGATGGTCGGTGAGCAGTTCTTC
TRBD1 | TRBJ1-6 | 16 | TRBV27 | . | CASSPNAGQRNSPLHF | TGTGCCAGCAGTCCCAATGCGGGACAGAGAAATTCACCCCTCCACTTT
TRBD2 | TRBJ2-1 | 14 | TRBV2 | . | CASSWVTSGNEQFF | TGTGCCAGCAGTTGGGTTACTAGCGGGAATGAGCAGTTCTTC
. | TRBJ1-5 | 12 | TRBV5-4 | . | CASSRDNQPQHF | TGTGCCAGCAGCAGAGACAATCAGCCCCAGCATTTT
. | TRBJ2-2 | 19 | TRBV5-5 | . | CASSLTPLGWETNTGELFF | TGTGCCAGCAGCTTGACCCCTCTTGGTTGGGAAACGAACACCGGGGAGCTGTTTTTT
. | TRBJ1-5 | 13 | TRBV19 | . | CASSNPPGLPQHF | TGTGCCAGTAGTAACCCACCCGGGTTGCCCCAGCATTTT
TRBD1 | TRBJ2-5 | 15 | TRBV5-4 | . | CASSPGQGYVETQYF | TGTGCCAGCAGTCCGGGACAGGGGTACGTGGAGACCCAGTACTTC
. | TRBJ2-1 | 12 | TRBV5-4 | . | CASSGLESEQFF | TGTGCCAGCAGCGGTTTAGAGTCTGAGCAGTTCTTC
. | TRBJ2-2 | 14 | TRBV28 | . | CASSFLENTGELFF | TGTGCCAGCAGTTTTCTCGAGAACACCGGGGAGCTGTTTTTT
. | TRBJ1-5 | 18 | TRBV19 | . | CASSIDLETPYSNQPQHF | TGTGCCAGTAGTATAGATCTGGAGACTCCCTATAGCAATCAGCCCCAGCATTTT
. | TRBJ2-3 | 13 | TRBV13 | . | CASSFKGPDTQYF | TGTGCCAGCAGCTTCAAGGGCCCAGATACGCAGTATTTT
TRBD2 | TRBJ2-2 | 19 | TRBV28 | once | CASSSYLSGSRLDTGELFF | TGTGCCAGCAGTTCGTACCTTAGCGGGAGCCGGTTGGACACCGGGGAGCTGTTTTTT
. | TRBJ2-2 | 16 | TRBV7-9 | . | CASSLVPGASTGELFF | TGTGCCAGCAGCTTAGTCCCCGGTGCTAGCACCGGGGAGCTGTTTTTT
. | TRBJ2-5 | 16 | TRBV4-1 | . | CASSQERLVAGETQYF | TGCGCCAGCAGCCAAGAAAGATTAGTAGCAGGAGAGACCCAGTACTTC
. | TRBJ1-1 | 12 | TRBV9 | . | CASSVEGREAFF | TGTGCCAGCAGCGTAGAGGGCAGAGAAGCTTTCTTT
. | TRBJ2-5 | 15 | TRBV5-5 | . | CASSPRWGPGETQYF | TGTGCCAGCAGCCCCCGTTGGGGCCCAGGGGAGACCCAGTACTTC
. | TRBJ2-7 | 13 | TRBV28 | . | CASTAAGTYEQYF | TGTGCCAGCACGGCCGCCGGGACCTACGAGCAGTACTTC
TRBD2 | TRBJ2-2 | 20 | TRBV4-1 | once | CASSQDVGLAGGRSTGELFF | TGCGCCAGCAGCCAAGATGTCGGACTAGCGGGAGGGCGGAGTACCGGGGAGCTGTTTTTT
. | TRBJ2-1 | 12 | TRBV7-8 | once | CASSVLTQEQFF | TGTGCCAGCAGCGTACTGACACAAGAGCAGTTCTTC
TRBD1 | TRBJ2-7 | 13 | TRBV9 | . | CASSARDSIVQYF | TGTGCCAGCAGCGCCCGGGACAGTATCGTGCAGTACTTC
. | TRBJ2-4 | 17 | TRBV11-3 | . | CASSLDLGAYAKNIQYF | TGTGCCAGCAGCTTAGATCTGGGGGCTTATGCCAAAAACATTCAGTACTTC